A selection of T cell receptor beta chains follows, all from one sample in a study of T cell responses to AZD1222 COVID-19 vaccine. Profiled with immunoSEQ multiplex PCR; TCRdb holds only in-frame clones, not every one. Among approximately 100,000 clones listed, 80% to 90% were seen once. The sample in question was peripheral blood, obtained 28 days after the second AZD1222 dose. Receptors were obtained from an adult who received the AZD1222 COVID-19 vaccine. The CDR3 runs from the conserved cysteine through the conserved F or W.

cdr3_aa: CASSQEARTGYTYNSPLHF
j_call: TRBJ1-6
v_call: TRBV4-3

cdr3_aa: CASSEAGSGQPQHF
j_call: TRBJ1-5
v_call: TRBV6-1

cdr3_aa: CASGTLDRAYGQYF
j_call: TRBJ2-7
v_call: TRBV27

cdr3_aa: CASSRGQGTSSFGYTF
j_call: TRBJ1-2
v_call: TRBV19

cdr3_aa: CAISGADSNQPQHF
j_call: TRBJ1-5
v_call: TRBV10-3

cdr3_aa: CASSPPGISPGKLFF
j_call: TRBJ1-4
v_call: TRBV9

cdr3_aa: CASRSRRRGLFISNTEAFF
j_call: TRBJ1-1
v_call: TRBV28

cdr3_aa: CASSSTGTKNTEAFF
j_call: TRBJ1-1
v_call: TRBV6-2/TRBV6-3

cdr3_aa: CASSISVGSYTDTQYF
j_call: TRBJ2-3
v_call: TRBV19

cdr3_aa: CASSRTVNRSNQPQHF
j_call: TRBJ1-5
v_call: TRBV19

cdr3_aa: CASSLEGGTEAFF
j_call: TRBJ1-1
v_call: TRBV7-9

cdr3_aa: CASSPIGNQGSEAFF
j_call: TRBJ1-1
v_call: TRBV28

cdr3_aa: CASKRTLNTEAFF
j_call: TRBJ1-1
v_call: TRBV19

cdr3_aa: CASSPSSYEQYF
j_call: TRBJ2-7
v_call: TRBV12-3/TRBV12-4

cdr3_aa: CASRSGGSYNEQFF
j_call: TRBJ2-1
v_call: TRBV7-2

cdr3_aa: CASSQTDKNYNEQFF
j_call: TRBJ2-1
v_call: TRBV4-1

cdr3_aa: CASSLPGRGTEAFF
j_call: TRBJ1-1
v_call: TRBV28